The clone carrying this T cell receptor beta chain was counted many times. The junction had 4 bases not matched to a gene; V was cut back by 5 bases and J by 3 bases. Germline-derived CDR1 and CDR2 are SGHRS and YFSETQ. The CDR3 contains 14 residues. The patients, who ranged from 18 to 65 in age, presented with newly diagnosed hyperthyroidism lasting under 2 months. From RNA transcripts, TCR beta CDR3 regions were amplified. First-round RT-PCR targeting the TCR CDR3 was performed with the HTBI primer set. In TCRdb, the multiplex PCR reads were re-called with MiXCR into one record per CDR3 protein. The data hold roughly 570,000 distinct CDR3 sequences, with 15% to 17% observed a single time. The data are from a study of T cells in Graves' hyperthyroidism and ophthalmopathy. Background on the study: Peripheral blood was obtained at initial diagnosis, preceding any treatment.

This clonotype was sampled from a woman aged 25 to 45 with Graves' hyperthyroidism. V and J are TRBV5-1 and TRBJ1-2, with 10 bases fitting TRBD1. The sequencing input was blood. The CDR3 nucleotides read TGCGCCAGCAGGACAGGGGGCCAAGACTATGGCTACACCTTC. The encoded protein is CASRTGGQDYGYTF.